The 31 T cell receptor beta chains reported below all come from one sample, sequenced in a study of control samples from healthy donors and cancer patients. Assay: immunoSEQ multiplex PCR; the TCRdb copy retains only in-frame clones and omits some. The sample lists about 34,000 clones, 90% to 95% occurring once. Sequenced material: PBMCs. Receptors were obtained from a man aged 35 to 55 with colorectal cancer.

The J gene is TRBJ1-2, the V gene TRBV9, with 11 positions matching TRBD1. With V trimmed by 4 bases and J by 5 bases, 10 bases remained unmatched. Germline V gene sequence: CDR1 SGDLS, CDR2 YYNGEE. The CDR3 covers 16 residues. As DNA, the CDR3 is TGTGCCAGCAGCCCCGGAATCGGACAGGGGGCATATGGCTACACCTTC. It specifies CASSPGIGQGAYGYTF.

This rearrangement joins TRBV6-5 to TRBJ2-3; 9 positions match TRBD2. The CDR3 length is 14 residues. Germline CDR1 MNHEY, CDR2 SVGAGI. V was pared by 6 bases and J by 5 bases, with 6 bases of the junction left unmatched. CDR3 residues: CASRGAGGQDTQYF. In DNA, the CDR3 is TGTGCCAGCAGGGGTGCGGGGGGGCAAGATACGCAGTATTTT.

This sequence joins TRBV19 and TRBJ1-5; D gene unclear. V lost 4 bases and J lost 4, with 8 bases in between. The CDR3 length is 13 residues. CDR1 and CDR2 from the germline V gene are LNHDA and SQIVND (reference sequence). The CDR3 here is CASSNDKNQPQHF. CDR3 bases: TGTGCCAGTAGTAACGACAAGAATCAGCCCCAGCATTTT.

In this sample, this clone turned up a few times. The rearrangement links TRBV15 to TRBJ1-5; TRBD1 is a possible D gene (6 bases). V lost 5 bases, J lost 0 bases, and 11 bases lay in between. CDR3 length equals 15 residues. Looked up from germline, CDR1 is LNHNV and CDR2 is YYDKDF (reference sequence). The DNA of the CDR3 is TGTGCCACCAGCGGGGGACAAAATAGCAATCAGCCCCAGCATTTT. It encodes CATSGGQNSNQPQHF. The full variable domain, with the rest looked up from reference TRBV15 and TRBJ1-5, is DAMVIQNPRYQVTQFGKPVTLSCSQTLNHNVMYWYQQKSSQAPKLLFHYYDKDFNNEADTPDNFQSRRPNTSFCFLDIRSPGLGDTAMYLCATSGGQNSNQPQHFGDGTRLSIL.

The chain has TRBV7-8 and TRBJ2-7, with 10 bases lining up with TRBD1. The CDR3 spans 15 residues. Germline CDR1 SGHVS, CDR2 FQNEAQ. V shed 1 base and J 2 bases; nucleotides not matched to a gene: 2. CDR3 DNA sequence: TGTGCCAGCAGCTTAGGGACAGGGGGTACCTACGAGCAGTACTTC. Translated, it gives CASSLGTGGTYEQYF. The variable domain in full, completed from reference TRBV7-8 and TRBJ2-7, reads GAGVSQSPRYKVAKRGQDVALRCDPISGHVSLFWYQQALGQGPEFLTYFQNEAQLDKSGLPSDRFFAERPEGSVSTLKIQRTQQEDSAVYLCASSLGTGGTYEQYFGPGTRLTVT.

This chain connects TRBV5-1 to TRBJ2-7; 9 nucleotides align to TRBD2. V lost 0 bases and J lost 5; bases outside the gene matches: 6. Germline lookup yields CDR1 SGHRS and CDR2 YFSETQ. The CDR3 covers 15 residues. In DNA, the CDR3 is TGCGCCAGCAGCTTGGCGGGACTAGCTTTCCACGAGCAGTACTTC. Amino acids: CASSLAGLAFHEQYF.

This sequence joins TRBV7-2 and TRBJ1-6; 11 bases are a match to TRBD1. CDR1 and CDR2 from the germline V gene are SGHTA and FQGNSA. The CDR3 has 14 amino acids. J gave up 9 bases and V 7 bases, and 5 bases lay outside the gene matches. CDR3 in DNA: TGTGCCAGCACCCAGGGGACAGGGGGTTCACCCCTCCACTTT. It specifies CASTQGTGGSPLHF.

This clone has more than one count but fewer than ten. This rearrangement joins TRBV4-1 to TRBJ1-3, with a possible D match to TRBD1 (5 bases). The CDR3 extends over 16 amino acids. Trimming removed 1 base at V and 4 bases at J, with 14 bases between. The germline V gene encodes CDR1 MGHRA and CDR2 YSYEKL. Written as DNA, the CDR3 is TGCGCCAGCAGCCAAGGGGCTGGGGGGATCGGAAACACCATATATTTT. It specifies CASSQGAGGIGNTIYF.

The V and J genes are TRBV5-1 and TRBJ1-3; no clear D gene. This CDR3 has 16 residues. The V end was cut by 4 bases, the J end by 0 bases, with 14 bases between. CDR1 and CDR2 (germline): SGHRS, YFSETQ. The DNA of the CDR3 is TGCGCCAGCAGCAGCACAGCGACGGTCTCTGGAAACACCATATATTTT. Translating it yields CASSSTATVSGNTIYF.

The chain is built from TRBV7-8 and TRBJ2-3; tentative D call: TRBD1 (5 bases). Judging by the DNA end, TRBJ1-5 fits better; the J call may be wrong. This CDR3 region has 15 residues. Germline V gene lookup returns CDR1 SGHVS and CDR2 FQNEAQ. The CDR3 protein is CASSPTLGPADTQHF. The CDR3 nucleotides are TGTGCCAGCAGCCCTACGCTGGGGCCGGCAGATACGCAGCATTTT.

This clone was recorded only once. CDR3 nucleotides: TGTGCCAGTAGTATCTGGGGATTATCAAACTATGGCTACACCTTC. It specifies CASSIWGLSNYGYTF. This chain uses TRBV19 with TRBJ1-2; D ambiguous. Germline V gene lookup returns CDR1 LNHDA and CDR2 SQIVND (reference sequence). With 3 bases removed from V and 2 bases from J, the gap between germline ends came to 13 bases. The length of the CDR3 is 15 residues.

The chain joins TRBV15 to TRBJ2-3; a weak D match, TRBD2 (7 bases). The CDR3 is 14 amino acids. V was clipped by 9 bases and J by 3 bases, with 16 bases between them. Looked up from germline, CDR1 is LNHNV and CDR2 is YYDKDF (reference sequence). The CDR3 region has the DNA TGTGCCACTGAAACGGGGGGCCGAACAGATACGCAGTATTTT. Translated, it gives CATETGGRTDTQYF.

V is TRBV19 and J is TRBJ1-5; 8 nucleotides match TRBD1. CDR3 length: 16 residues. Germline values: CDR1 LNHDA, CDR2 SQIVND (reference sequence). The V segment lost 9 bases and the J segment 0 bases; nucleotides outside the gene matches: 10. CDR3 coding DNA: TGTGCCAGCCAAAAACAGGGGGACTATAGCAATCAGCCCCAGCATTTT. It specifies CASQKQGDYSNQPQHF.

The chain employs TRBV5-1 and TRBJ2-3; 8 bases are a match to TRBD2. Germline CDR1 and CDR2: SGHRS and YFSETQ. Trimming took 5 bases from V and 2 from J; bases not matched to a gene: 13. This CDR3 is built from 17 residues. In nucleotides, the CDR3 is TGCGCCAGCAGTCCCCTAACTCGGGGGGGGGTCACAGATACGCAGTATTTT. Protein product: CASSPLTRGGVTDTQYF. Combining the CDR3 with reference TRBV5-1 and TRBJ2-3 gives the whole variable domain KAGVTQTPRYLIKTRGQQVTLSCSPISGHRSVSWYQQTPGQGLQFLFEYFSETQRNKGNFPGRFSGRQFSNSRSEMNVSTLELGDSALYLCASSPLTRGGVTDTQYFGPGTRLTVL.

The sample holds one count of this clone. V usage is TRBV7-2 and J usage is TRBJ2-5, with D possibly being TRBD1 or TRBD2 (6 bases each). The V end was cut by 0 bases, the J end by 14 bases, with 13 bases between. Looked up from germline, CDR1 is SGHTA and CDR2 is FQGNSA. This CDR3 comprises 12 residues. CDR3 coding DNA: TGTGCCAGCAGCTTAGCACTAGGGGGGAACTACTTC. This sequence encodes CASSLALGGNYF.

This clone appeared a single time. J is TRBJ1-1 and V is TRBV6-6; D call uncertain. The CDR3 consists of 13 residues. CDR1 is MNHNY, CDR2 SVGAGI, per germline (reference sequence). V was cut by 2 bases and J by 0 bases, with 4 bases left in between. CDR3 protein: CASSYGMNTEAFF. In nucleotides, the CDR3 is TGTGCCAGCAGTTACGGGATGAACACTGAAGCTTTCTTT.

This CDR3 is CSVERGGKDTEAFF. The CDR3 region has the DNA TGCAGCGTTGAAAGAGGGGGCAAGGACACTGAAGCTTTCTTT. The chain carries TRBV29-1 and TRBJ1-1, with 7 bases matching TRBD1. The V segment lost 2 bases and the J segment 3 bases; nucleotides outside the gene matches: 6. Looked up from germline, CDR1 is SQVTM and CDR2 is ANQGSEA. The CDR3 totals 14 residues.

This clone appeared once. The J gene is TRBJ2-1, the V gene TRBV18; possible D gene TRBD2, 7 bases. Germline V gene lookup returns CDR1 KGHSH and CDR2 LQKENI. The CDR3 has 16 residues. V dropped 3 bases and J dropped 6 bases, with 18 bases sitting between them. CDR3 in DNA: TGTGCCAGCTCACCCACTAGAGGGGGGGGCCTCAATGAGCAGTTCTTC. This translates into CASSPTRGGGLNEQFF.

This chain joins TRBV7-9 and TRBJ2-1; D is undetermined. CDR3 length: 11 amino acids. Per the germline V gene, CDR1 is SEHNR and CDR2 is FQNEAQ (reference sequence). Trimming took off 5 bases at V and 5 bases at J, with 4 bases between the two ends. Here the CDR3 reads CASSENNEQFF. The CDR3 DNA reads as TGTGCCAGCAGCGAAAACAATGAGCAGTTCTTC.

V is TRBV13 and J is TRBJ2-7, with TRBD1 matching 8 bases. Per the germline V gene, CDR1 is PRHDT and CDR2 is FYEKMQ (reference sequence). The CDR3 has 15 amino acids. V shed 5 bases and J 2 bases; nucleotides not matched to a gene: 8. This CDR3 is CASSPRTGPPYEQYF. The CDR3 bases are TGTGCCAGCAGCCCAAGGACAGGGCCGCCCTACGAGCAGTACTTC.

V gene TRBV3-1 (or the pseudogene TRBV3-2) combines with J gene TRBJ2-7, with D perhaps matching TRBD2 (6 bases). This CDR3 has 14 amino acids. Between the trimmed V and J ends, which lost 3 bases and 5 bases, there was a span of 14 bases. The germline V gene encodes CDR1 LGHDT and CDR2 YNNKEL (reference sequence). The CDR3 DNA sequence: TGTGCCAGCAGCCATTCTGGTACGGGGGACGAGCAGTACTTC. This translates into CASSHSGTGDEQYF.

The rearrangement uses TRBV3-1 (or the pseudogene TRBV3-2) and TRBJ2-7, with TRBD1 matching over 10 bases. Germline lookup yields CDR1 LGHDT and CDR2 YNNKEL (reference sequence). The CDR3 runs to 16 residues. The J segment lost 4 bases and the V segment lost 6 bases, leaving 12 bases of the junction unmatched. The chain's CDR3 is CASRHASGTGAYEQYF. CDR3 sequence (DNA): TGTGCCAGCAGACACGCCTCCGGGACAGGGGCGTACGAGCAGTACTTC.

The chain is built from TRBV15 and TRBJ1-4, with D hard to call. Germline lookup yields CDR1 LNHNV and CDR2 YYDKDF (reference sequence). V shed 0 bases and J shed 5 bases, with 10 bases lying between them. The length of the CDR3 is 15 residues. CDR3: CATSRDPGPNEKLFF. In nucleotides, the CDR3 is TGTGCCACCAGCAGAGATCCGGGTCCCAATGAAAAACTGTTTTTT.

This clone was picked up one time. The V call is TRBV5-6, the J call TRBJ2-5; TRBD1 or TRBD2 may be the D gene (5 bases each). Germline-derived CDR1 and CDR2 are SGHDT and YYEEEE. The CDR3 has 14 residues. V was shortened by 3 bases and J by 2 bases, with 11 bases between the two germline ends. The DNA of the CDR3 is TGTGCCAGCAGCTACCGGGACCTACAAGAGACCCAGTACTTC. Translating gives CASSYRDLQETQYF.

This sequence joins TRBV18 and TRBJ2-5; no definite D call. Germline V gene sequence: CDR1 KGHSH, CDR2 LQKENI. The CDR3 has 13 amino acids. Trimming took 2 bases from V and 1 from J, leaving 5 bases between them. CDR3 DNA: TGTGCCAGCTCACCAGCAATCCAAGAGACCCAGTACTTC. Its translation: CASSPAIQETQYF.

This rearrangement joins TRBV5-1 to TRBJ1-6; D perhaps matches TRBD1 (5 bases). Per the germline V gene, CDR1 is SGHRS and CDR2 is YFSETQ. The CDR3 length is 16 residues. Trimming took 0 bases from V and 0 from J, leaving 7 bases between them. The CDR3, as DNA: TGCGCCAGCAGCTTGGCCGGGACCTCCTATAATTCACCCCTCCACTTT. Protein sequence: CASSLAGTSYNSPLHF.

V and J are TRBV4-2 and TRBJ2-1; TRBD1 matches 10 bases. Trimming removed 4 bases from V and 3 bases from J; junction bases left unmatched: 0. Germline V gene sequence: CDR1 LGHNA, CDR2 YNFKEQ. This CDR3 has 14 amino acids. The CDR3 here is CASSRDRGYNEQFF. CDR3 nucleotides: TGTGCCAGCAGCCGGGACAGGGGCTACAATGAGCAGTTCTTC.

The chain links TRBV4-2 to TRBJ2-5, with TRBD2 matching 9 bases. Germline-derived CDR1 and CDR2 are LGHNA and YNFKEQ. Trimming cost V 2 bases and J 5 bases; bases outside gene matches: 6. The CDR3 extends over 15 amino acids. The CDR3 DNA reads TGTGCCAGCAGCCAAACGGGACTAGCTGATGAGACCCAGTACTTC. Encoded protein: CASSQTGLADETQYF.

The genes are TRBV2 and TRBJ1-2; D is ambiguous. Germline lookup yields CDR1 SNHLY and CDR2 FYNNEI. This CDR3 is built from 15 residues. Trimming pared 7 bases from V and 4 bases from J, leaving 19 bases between. The DNA for the CDR3 is TGTGCCAGCATTACAAATGGCAGGTCCGCCTATGGCTACACCTTC. Translating gives CASITNGRSAYGYTF.

This clone was seen once. This CDR3 reads CSARHGTEKYF. The CDR3 DNA reads TGCAGTGCCAGACATGGGACAGAGAAGTACTTC. This chain joins TRBV20-1 and TRBJ2-7, with 7 bases matching TRBD1. Germline V gene sequence: CDR1 DFQATT, CDR2 SNEGSKA (reference sequence). CDR3 length equals 11 residues. V was clipped by 6 bases and J by 11 bases; unmatched bases: 10.

The V gene is TRBV5-4, the J gene TRBJ1-5; TRBD1 matches at 12 bases. V shed 3 bases and J 4 bases; nucleotides not matched to a gene: 5. This CDR3 has 16 amino acids. Germline V lookup: CDR1 SGHNT, CDR2 YYREEE (reference sequence). CDR3 sequence (DNA): TGTGCCAGCAGCTCAGGGACAGGGGGCGCGAATCAGCCCCAGCATTTT. It yields the protein CASSSGTGGANQPQHF.